These 22 T cell receptor beta chains share one sample of origin, sequenced in a study of blood T cells in healthy people across ages. A sample-barcoded 5' primer and a J-beta primer mix were used in a second PCR of roughly 7 to 11 cycles. TCRdb independently ran MiXCR on the 5' RACE reads; one entry per CDR3 protein. This sample has 1.4 million or so distinct CDR3 sequences, with approximately 42% found just once. The source material was blood. These receptors were obtained from a woman aged 18-35 years in good health.

The chain uses TRBV4-3 and TRBJ2-7; TRBD2 aligns across 11 bases. The CDR3 runs 16 residues. Trimming removed 4 bases from V and 7 bases from J; junction bases left unmatched: 12. CDR1 LGHNA and CDR2 YSLEER come from the germline V gene. The CDR3 spells CASSRLTSGEYNEQYF. CDR3 DNA sequence: TGCGCCAGCAGCCGCCTGACTAGCGGGGAGTACAATGAGCAGTACTTC.

This clonotype showed up just a few times. This chain connects TRBV4-1 to TRBJ1-6, with 7 nucleotides matching TRBD1. The CDR3 sequence is 16 residues long. Germline assignment: CDR1 MGHRA and CDR2 YSYEKL. After removal of 1 base from V and 3 bases from J, the junction contained 3 bases not matched to a gene. The CDR3 region is CASSQGQGVYNSPLHF. CDR3 DNA: TGCGCCAGCAGCCAAGGGCAGGGGGTCTATAATTCACCCCTCCACTTT.

The V gene is TRBV7-9, the J gene TRBJ2-3, with D possibly being TRBD1 or TRBD2 (5 bases each). Germline-derived CDR1 and CDR2 are SEHNR and FQNEAQ (reference sequence). V lost 4 bases, J lost 0 bases, and 14 bases lay in between. This CDR3 has 16 amino acids. The CDR3 is CASSSGPDVSTDTQYF. The CDR3 DNA reads TGTGCCAGCAGCTCGGGGCCCGATGTGAGCACAGATACGCAGTATTTT.

About this clonotype: The junction shows a germline mismatch at one end, possibly a read error. This sequence joins TRBV3-1 and TRBJ2-1; D ambiguous. The CDR3 covers 15 residues. Germline CDR1 LGHDT, CDR2 YNNKEL (reference sequence). The CDR3 spells CVSSQDLVQANEQFF. CDR3 DNA sequence: TGTGTCAGCAGCCAAGATCTTGTGCAGGCCAATGAGCAGTTCTTC.

In its sample, this clonotype was seen a few times. This chain uses TRBV20-1 with TRBJ2-7; the match to TRBD2 covers 13 bases. The CDR3 covers 15 residues. Unmatched junction bases numbered 6, after V lost 5 bases and J lost 2 bases. CDR1 is DFQATT, CDR2 SNEGSKA, per germline (reference sequence). The CDR3 sequence: CSAGTSGNPPYEQYF. Here the CDR3 DNA reads TGCAGTGCTGGGACTAGCGGGAACCCCCCCTACGAGCAGTACTTC.

This clonotype was counted a few times. The rearrangement joins TRBV6-5 to TRBJ1-1; the D gene is possibly TRBD1 (6 bases). V was pared by 0 bases and J by 3 bases, with 17 bases between. Germline V gene sequence: CDR1 MNHEY, CDR2 SVGAGI. This CDR3 has 17 residues. The chain's CDR3 is CASSYSGASPGDTEAFF. CDR3 nucleotides: TGTGCCAGCAGTTACTCGGGGGCCAGCCCCGGCGACACTGAAGCTTTCTTT.

Ten or more counts support this clonotype. This chain uses TRBV5-5 with TRBJ2-7, with unresolved D. Per the germline V gene, CDR1 is SGHKS and CDR2 is YYEKEE (reference sequence). V gave up 3 bases and J gave up 0 bases, with 4 bases separating them. The CDR3 has 12 amino acids. In nucleotides, the CDR3 is TGTGCCAGCAGCTGGAACTCCTACGAGCAGTACTTC. As protein: CASSWNSYEQYF.

Concerning this clonotype itself: A junction end diverges from the germline sequence, so it may reflect a read error. The chain is built from TRBV9 and TRBJ2-5, with TRBD1 as a possible D gene (6 bases). CDR1 is SGDLS, CDR2 YYNGEE, per germline. This CDR3 spans 14 amino acids. CDR3 amino acids: CACSVDNREETQYF. The DNA of the CDR3 is TGTGCCTGCAGCGTAGATAACAGGGAAGAGACCCAGTACTTC.

Many counts were recorded for this clonotype. This sequence joins TRBV12-3 or TRBV12-4 and TRBJ2-4, with D uncertain. V was clipped by 6 bases and J by 0 bases, with 6 bases between them. The CDR3 totals 13 residues. The CDR3, as DNA: TGTGCCAGCAGCACCTTAGCCAAAAACATTCAGTACTTC. The encoded protein is CASSTLAKNIQYF.

This clonotype was counted at least ten times. J is TRBJ2-5 and V is TRBV20-1; D ambiguous. V lost 3 bases and J 1 base, leaving 6 bases between the germline ends. The CDR3 covers 12 residues. CDR1 is DFQATT and CDR2 is SNEGSKA in the germline V gene (reference sequence). The CDR3 DNA is TGCAGTGCTAGCTTAGGCCAAGAGACCCAGTACTTC. Translating it yields CSASLGQETQYF.

The chain couples TRBV10-3 to TRBJ2-5; TRBD1 might be the D (5 bases). The tail of the sequence fits TRBJ2-1 better, so the J call may be wrong. CDR3 length: 14 residues. CDR1 and CDR2 (germline): ENHRY, SYGVKD. CDR3 bases: TGTGCCATTAGACAGAATTCGTACCAAGAGACCCAGTTCTTC. This codes for CAIRQNSYQETQFF.

This clonotype was observed many times. The CDR3 spells CASSYRGTDTQYF. In DNA form, the CDR3 reads TGTGCCAGCAGTTATCGGGGCACAGATACGCAGTATTTT. The rearrangement joins TRBV6-2 or TRBV6-3 to TRBJ2-3; D remains unclear. Germline lookup yields CDR1 MNHEY and CDR2 SVGEGT. The CDR3 is made up of 13 amino acids. Trimming took 3 bases from V and 1 from J, leaving 5 bases between them.

V is TRBV27 and J is TRBJ2-5; 9 bases are a match to TRBD1. V shed 5 bases and J 7 bases; nucleotides not matched to a gene: 5. This CDR3 is built from 13 residues. CDR1 is MNHEY and CDR2 is SMNVEV in the germline V gene (reference sequence). The CDR3 DNA reads TGTGCCAGCAGTCAGGACAGGGGATGGACCCAGTACTTC. It is translated as CASSQDRGWTQYF.

This CDR3 reads CSAPLAGETRAKNIQYF. CDR3 bases: TGCAGTGCCCCACTAGCGGGAGAAACAAGGGCCAAAAACATTCAGTACTTC. J is TRBJ2-4 and V is TRBV20-1; 11 nucleotides align to TRBD2. The CDR3 is 17 residues long. Unmatched junction bases numbered 11, after V lost 6 bases and J lost 1 base. Looked up from germline, CDR1 is DFQATT and CDR2 is SNEGSKA (reference sequence).

This chain uses TRBV12-3 or TRBV12-4 with TRBJ2-5, with D possibly being TRBD1 (5 bases). The CDR3 has 13 residues. V was clipped by 6 bases and J by 5 bases, with 13 bases between them. The CDR3 is CASSNGRAETQYF. CDR3 nucleotides: TGTGCCAGCAGCAACGGCAGGGCCGAGACCCAGTACTTC.

This chain uses TRBV5-1 with TRBJ2-1; D tentatively reads TRBD1 or TRBD2 (7 bases each). Trimming cost V 5 bases and J 4 bases, with 16 bases left between them. The CDR3 totals 15 residues. Germline V lookup: CDR1 SGHRS, CDR2 YFSETQ. Here the CDR3 DNA reads TGCGCCAGCAGTACAAGGGGGCGGGGGTACAATGAGCAGTTCTTC. Its translation is CASSTRGRGYNEQFF.

This clonotype was observed a handful of times. CDR3 protein: CASKTSGENIQYF. CDR3 in DNA: TGTGCCAGCAAGACTAGCGGGGAAAACATTCAGTACTTC. V usage is TRBV7-9 and J usage is TRBJ2-4, with TRBD2 identical over 11 bases. With 7 bases clipped from V and 5 bases from J, the junction kept 1 base outside the gene matches. The CDR3 is 13 residues long. Germline V gives CDR1 SEHNR, CDR2 FQNEAQ (reference sequence).

In the case of this clonotype: Compared with germline, one end of the junction differs, possibly owing to a read error. The chain recombines TRBV6-6 with TRBJ1-1; D gene unclear. The germline V gene has CDR1 MNHNY and CDR2 SVGAGI (reference sequence). The CDR3 has 14 residues. The chain's CDR3 is CAGSYSWGNTEAFF. The CDR3 DNA is TGTGCCGGCAGTTACTCCTGGGGGAACACTGAAGCTTTCTTT.

The chain is built from TRBV9 and TRBJ2-3; D remains ambiguous. Germline V gene sequence: CDR1 SGDLS, CDR2 YYNGEE. Trimming removed 3 bases at V and 0 bases at J, with 17 bases between. The CDR3 runs 17 residues. The CDR3 loop is CASSAPFRAESTDTQYF. DNA of the CDR3: TGTGCCAGCAGCGCCCCTTTCCGGGCGGAAAGCACAGATACGCAGTATTTT.

Comment on this clonotype: A single base separates this from a much larger clone, so it may be a read error. CDR3 residues: CASSYSRSSCNEQFF. The CDR3 DNA sequence: TGTGCCAGCAGTTACTCGCGGAGCTCCTGCAATGAGCAGTTCTTC. The gene calls are TRBV6-5 and TRBJ2-1; D remains ambiguous. In germline, CDR1 is MNHEY, CDR2 SVGAGI. The CDR3 contains 15 residues.

A few counts support this clonotype. The rearrangement joins TRBV28 to TRBJ2-1, with 7 bases that match TRBD2. The CDR3 has 15 amino acids. Germline trimming cut 6 bases from V and 6 bases from J; bases unmatched to any gene: 11. Germline V gives CDR1 MDHEN, CDR2 SYDVKM. Written as DNA, the CDR3 is TGTGCCAGCAGGGGCGGACTAGTTATCTCCAATGAGCAGTTCTTC. It encodes CASRGGLVISNEQFF.

This chain connects TRBV2 to TRBJ2-3, with D perhaps matching TRBD2 (6 bases). Germline CDR1 is SNHLY and CDR2 is FYNNEI. The CDR3 extends over 15 amino acids. V lost 2 bases, J lost 6 bases, and 15 bases lay in between. The CDR3 bases are TGTGCCAGCAGTGAAAGTACTAGCCCGCCTGATACGCAGTATTTT. Amino acid sequence: CASSESTSPPDTQYF.